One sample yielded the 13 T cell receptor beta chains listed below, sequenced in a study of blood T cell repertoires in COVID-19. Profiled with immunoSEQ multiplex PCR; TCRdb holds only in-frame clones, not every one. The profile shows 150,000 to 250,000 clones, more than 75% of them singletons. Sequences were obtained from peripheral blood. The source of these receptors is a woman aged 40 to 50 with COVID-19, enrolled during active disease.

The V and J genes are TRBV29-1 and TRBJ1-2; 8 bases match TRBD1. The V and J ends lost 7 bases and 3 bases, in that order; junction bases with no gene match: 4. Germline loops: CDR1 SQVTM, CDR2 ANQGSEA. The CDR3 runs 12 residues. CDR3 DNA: TGCAGCGCAGGGGGCGGATACTATGGCTACACCTTC. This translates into CSAGGGYYGYTF.

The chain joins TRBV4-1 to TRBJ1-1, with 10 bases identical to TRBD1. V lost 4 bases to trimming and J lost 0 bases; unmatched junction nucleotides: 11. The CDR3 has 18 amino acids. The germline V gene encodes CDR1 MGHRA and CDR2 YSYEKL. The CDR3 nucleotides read TGCGCCAGCAGCCGGCATAGGGGGACAGGGGATTTGAACACTGAAGCTTTCTTT. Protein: CASSRHRGTGDLNTEAFF.

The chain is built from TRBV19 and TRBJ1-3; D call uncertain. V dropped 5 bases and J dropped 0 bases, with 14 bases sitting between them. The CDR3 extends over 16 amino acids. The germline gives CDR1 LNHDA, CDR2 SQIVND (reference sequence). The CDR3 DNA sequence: TGTGCCAGTAGTGATGAAGCGGCAAACTCTGGAAACACCATATATTTT. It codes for CASSDEAANSGNTIYF.

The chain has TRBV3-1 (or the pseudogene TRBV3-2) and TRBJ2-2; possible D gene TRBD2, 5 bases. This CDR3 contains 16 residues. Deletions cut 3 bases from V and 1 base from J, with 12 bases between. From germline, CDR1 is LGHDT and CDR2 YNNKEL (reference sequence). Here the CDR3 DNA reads TGTGCCAGCAGCCACTGGGAGCTTGGGAACACCGGGGAGCTGTTTTTT. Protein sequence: CASSHWELGNTGELFF.

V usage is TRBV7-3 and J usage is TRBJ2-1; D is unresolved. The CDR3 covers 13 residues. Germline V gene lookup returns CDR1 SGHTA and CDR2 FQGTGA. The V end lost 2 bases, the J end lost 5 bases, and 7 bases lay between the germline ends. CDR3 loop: CASSLSGNNEQFF. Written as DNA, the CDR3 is TGTGCCAGCAGCTTATCAGGTAACAATGAGCAGTTCTTC. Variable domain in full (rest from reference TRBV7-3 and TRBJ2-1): GAGVSQTPSNKVTEKGKYVELRCDPISGHTALYWYRQSLGQGPEFLIYFQGTGAADDSGLPNDRFFAVRPEGSVSTLKIQRTERGDSAVYLCASSLSGNNEQFFGPGTRLTVL.

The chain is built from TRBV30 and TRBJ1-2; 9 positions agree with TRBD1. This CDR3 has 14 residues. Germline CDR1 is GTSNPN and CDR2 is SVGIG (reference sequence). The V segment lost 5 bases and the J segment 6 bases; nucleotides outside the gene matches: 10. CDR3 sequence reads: CAWWPRTGDNGYTF. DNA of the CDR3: TGTGCCTGGTGGCCGCGGACAGGGGATAATGGCTACACCTTC. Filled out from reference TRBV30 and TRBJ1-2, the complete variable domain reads SQTIHQWPATLVQPVGSPLSLECTVEGTSNPNLYWYRQAAGRGLQLLFYSVGIGQISSEVPQNLSASRPQDRQFILSSKKLLLSDSGFYLCAWWPRTGDNGYTFGSGTRLTVV.

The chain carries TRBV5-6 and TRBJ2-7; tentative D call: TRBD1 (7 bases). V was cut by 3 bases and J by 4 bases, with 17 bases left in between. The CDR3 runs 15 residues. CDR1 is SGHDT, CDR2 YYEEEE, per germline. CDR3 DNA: TGTGCCAGCAGCTATCGGGCAGGGGGGAGATACGAGCAGTACTTC. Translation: CASSYRAGGRYEQYF.

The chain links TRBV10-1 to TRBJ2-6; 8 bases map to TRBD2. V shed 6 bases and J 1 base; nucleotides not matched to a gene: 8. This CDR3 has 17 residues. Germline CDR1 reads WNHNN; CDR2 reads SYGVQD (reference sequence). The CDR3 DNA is TGCGCCAGCAGACCGGGGGGGGCGCGATCTGGGGCCAACGTCCTGACTTTC. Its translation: CASRPGGARSGANVLTF.

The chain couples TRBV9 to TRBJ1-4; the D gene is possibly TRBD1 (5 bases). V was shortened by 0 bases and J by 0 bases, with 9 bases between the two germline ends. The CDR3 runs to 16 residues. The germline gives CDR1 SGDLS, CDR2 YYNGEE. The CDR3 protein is CASSVALTATNEKLFF. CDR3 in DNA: TGTGCCAGCAGCGTAGCTTTGACAGCAACTAATGAAAAACTGTTTTTT. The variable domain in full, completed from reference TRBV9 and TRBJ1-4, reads DSGVTQTPKHLITATGQRVTLRCSPRSGDLSVYWYQQSLDQGLQFLIQYYNGEERAKGNILERFSAQQFPDLHSELNLSSLELGDSALYFCASSVALTATNEKLFFGSGTQLSVL.

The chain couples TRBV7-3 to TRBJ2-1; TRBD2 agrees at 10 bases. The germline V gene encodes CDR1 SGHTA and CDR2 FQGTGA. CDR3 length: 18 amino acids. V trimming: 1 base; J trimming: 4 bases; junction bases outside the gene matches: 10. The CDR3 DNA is TGTGCCAGCAGCTTAAACCCCGCTAGCGGGGGATCTTACAATGAGCAGTTCTTC. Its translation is CASSLNPASGGSYNEQFF.

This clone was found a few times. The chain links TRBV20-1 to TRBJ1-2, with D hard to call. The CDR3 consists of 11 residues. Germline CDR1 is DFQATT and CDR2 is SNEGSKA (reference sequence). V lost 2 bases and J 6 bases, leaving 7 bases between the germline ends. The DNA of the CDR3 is TGCAGTGCTAGAAGGGAGAATGGCTACACCTTC. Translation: CSARRENGYTF.

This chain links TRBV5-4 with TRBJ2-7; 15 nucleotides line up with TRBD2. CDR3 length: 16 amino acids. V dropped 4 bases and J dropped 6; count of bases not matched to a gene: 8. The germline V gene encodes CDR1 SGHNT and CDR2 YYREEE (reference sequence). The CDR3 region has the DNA TGTGCCAGCAGCCAGATGGGGACTAGCGGGAGGCGCGAGCAGTACTTC. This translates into CASSQMGTSGRREQYF.

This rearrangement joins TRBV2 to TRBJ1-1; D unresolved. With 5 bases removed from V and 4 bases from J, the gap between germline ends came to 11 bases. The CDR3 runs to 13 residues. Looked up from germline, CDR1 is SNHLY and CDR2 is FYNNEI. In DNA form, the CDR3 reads TGTGCCAGCAGTTACGGGGTCGGCACTGAAGCTTTCTTT. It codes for CASSYGVGTEAFF.